This record covers a single TCR beta chain. Trimming shortened V by 3 bases and J by 3 bases, and 10 bases separated the two germline ends. In germline, CDR1 is KGHSH, CDR2 LQKENI. This CDR3 is 14 amino acids long. This entry comes from a study of blood T cell repertoires in COVID-19. TCRdb's copy holds only in-frame clones and misses some; the assay was immunoSEQ multiplex PCR. The sample yields roughly 120,000 clones, 80% seen once. Material for sequencing was peripheral blood. This TCR was recovered from a man aged 65-85 years with acute or convalescent COVID-19. The chain carries TRBV18 and TRBJ2-3; D is ambiguous. The CDR3 DNA reads TGTGCCAGCTCACCCGGTTTACAGACAGATACGCAGTATTTT. Protein sequence: CASSPGLQTDTQYF.